One sample yielded the 25 T cell receptor beta chains listed below, sequenced in a study of cytomegalovirus exposure and HLA in healthy donors. Vbeta (60) and Jbeta (13) primers were used in the PCR. Here immunoSEQ multiplex PCR was the method, and the copy in TCRdb shows in-frame clones only, minus some. The sample consists of some 250,000 clones, 82% of them appearing once. Sample: PBMCs. The receptors stem from a woman in her forties in good health and CMV-seropositive.

The chain has TRBV5-4 and TRBJ1-1, with D possibly TRBD1 on 5 matching bases. Trimming took off 4 bases at V and 0 bases at J, with 16 bases between the two ends. There are 16 residues in the CDR3. Germline lookup yields CDR1 SGHNT and CDR2 YYREEE (reference sequence). The CDR3 protein is CASSPFLGGMNTEAFF. DNA for the CDR3: TGTGCCAGCAGCCCCTTCTTGGGGGGAATGAACACTGAAGCTTTCTTT.

This clone was observed a single time. The chain combines TRBV10-3 with TRBJ1-1; D call uncertain. This CDR3 comprises 16 residues. V was cut by 1 base and J by 1 base, with 13 bases left in between. Germline CDR1 ENHRY, CDR2 SYGVKD. The CDR3 loop reads CAISEWRVQTNTEAFF. The CDR3 DNA sequence: TGTGCCATCAGTGAGTGGCGGGTTCAAACGAACACTGAAGCTTTCTTT.

This rearrangement joins TRBV6-5 to TRBJ1-2; D uncertain. The ends were cut back, 0 bases at V and 6 bases at J, with 14 bases in the middle. Germline assignment: CDR1 MNHEY and CDR2 SVGAGI. The CDR3 loop spans 15 amino acids. As DNA, the CDR3 is TGTGCCAGCAGTTACTCGCGGGGAGCCTTGGATGGCTACACCTTC. This encodes CASSYSRGALDGYTF.

This chain joins TRBV5-4 and TRBJ2-1, with TRBD2 matching over 9 bases. CDR3 length: 18 amino acids. The V gene end was trimmed by 4 bases and the J gene end by 8 bases; junction bases not matched to a gene: 19. The germline V gene encodes CDR1 SGHNT and CDR2 YYREEE (reference sequence). The CDR3 coding sequence is TGTGCCAGCAGCCAAGATGCCGGCGGTCTAGCGGGAAACGATGAGCAGTTCTTC. Amino acid sequence: CASSQDAGGLAGNDEQFF.

In this sample, this clone turned up a few times. This chain connects TRBV6-5 to TRBJ1-2; weak D call: TRBD1 (6 bases). The V end was cut by 3 bases, the J end by 7 bases, with 18 bases between. Germline V CDR1 and CDR2: MNHEY, SVGAGI. The CDR3 has 15 amino acids. The DNA of the CDR3 is TGTGCCAGCAGTTATTCGGTTTTGGCCAGGGGTGGCTACACCTTC. This encodes CASSYSVLARGGYTF.

The chain combines TRBV6-1 with TRBJ2-7; no firm D call. Trimming cost V 2 bases and J 5 bases, with 4 bases left between them. From germline, CDR1 is MNHNS and CDR2 SASEGT. This CDR3 region has 11 residues. CDR3 protein: CASSEPNEQYF. In DNA form, the CDR3 reads TGTGCCAGCAGTGAACCTAACGAGCAGTACTTC.

This chain joins TRBV7-6 and TRBJ2-7, with 9 bases aligning to TRBD1. Trimming at V came to 2 bases and at J to 5 bases, leaving 10 bases not matched to a gene. Germline-derived CDR1 and CDR2 are SGHVS and FNYEAQ. CDR3 size: 16 residues. The CDR3 nucleotides read TGTGCCAGCAGCTTAAGACAGGGGGAAGGTACCCACGAGCAGTACTTC. This codes for CASSLRQGEGTHEQYF.

V gene TRBV19 combines with J gene TRBJ1-1; a possible D gene is TRBD1 (5 bases). There are 19 residues in the CDR3. The V end was cut by 3 bases, the J end by 3 bases, with 26 bases between. Germline V gene sequence: CDR1 LNHDA, CDR2 SQIVND (reference sequence). The CDR3 DNA reads TGTGCCAGTAGTATCTCTCTTCGGCGGGGGAGGCGTAAGGACACTGAAGCTTTCTTT. Protein product: CASSISLRRGRRKDTEAFF.

This chain uses TRBV14 with TRBJ2-7; 13 bases are a match to TRBD2. Germline lookup yields CDR1 SGHDN and CDR2 FVKESK. The length of the CDR3 is 14 residues. J gave up 6 bases and V 7 bases, and 6 bases lay outside the gene matches. CDR3 amino acids: CASNGLAGAGEQYF. The DNA of the CDR3 is TGTGCCAGCAATGGACTAGCGGGAGCCGGCGAGCAGTACTTC.

The chain links TRBV30 to TRBJ2-7; TRBD1 matches at 10 bases. Trimming took 2 bases from V and 7 from J; bases not matched to a gene: 5. CDR3 length: 13 amino acids. Germline V gene sequence: CDR1 GTSNPN, CDR2 SVGIG (reference sequence). CDR3 in DNA: TGTGCCTGGAGTTGGGACAGGGGCCAAGAGCAGTACTTC. It specifies CAWSWDRGQEQYF.

The V call is TRBV2, the J call TRBJ1-3; D not certain. Germline V lookup: CDR1 SNHLY, CDR2 FYNNEI. Trimming took 7 bases from V and 0 from J, leaving 13 bases between them. The CDR3 is 15 amino acids. The DNA for the CDR3 is TGTGCCAGCAAGCAGCGCTATCTCTCTGGAAACACCATATATTTT. The encoded protein is CASKQRYLSGNTIYF.

This clone was observed a handful of times. The rearrangement joins TRBV5-1 to TRBJ2-7; 9 bases match TRBD1. The CDR3 covers 15 residues. The V gene end was trimmed by 3 bases and the J gene end by 5 bases; junction bases not matched to a gene: 9. CDR1 and CDR2 from the germline V gene are SGHRS and YFSETQ. The DNA of the CDR3 is TGCGCCAGCAGCTCGGAGGGACAGGGTTTCCACGAGCAGTACTTC. The encoded protein is CASSSEGQGFHEQYF.

J is TRBJ2-6 and V is TRBV14; TRBD1 agrees at 7 bases. CDR1 and CDR2 (germline): SGHDN, FVKESK. V trimming: 8 bases; J trimming: 2 bases; junction bases outside the gene matches: 6. The CDR3 is 15 amino acids. The CDR3 loop reads CASSNGTAGANVLTF. In DNA form, the CDR3 reads TGTGCCAGCTCAAATGGGACAGCTGGGGCCAACGTCCTGACTTTC.

V gene TRBV29-1 combines with J gene TRBJ2-1; TRBD1 might be the D (5 bases). CDR1 is SQVTM, CDR2 ANQGSEA, per germline. V lost 6 bases, J lost 3 bases, and 12 bases lay in between. The CDR3 runs to 13 residues. CDR3 protein: CSVRDMDYNEQFF. The CDR3 DNA follows: TGCAGCGTCAGGGATATGGACTACAATGAGCAGTTCTTC.

About this clone itself: This CDR3 is also generated by other DNA sequences in the sample. The J gene is TRBJ2-7, the V gene TRBV20-1; D may be TRBD1 (5 bases). The length of the CDR3 is 11 residues. Germline loops: CDR1 DFQATT, CDR2 SNEGSKA (reference sequence). Trimming stripped 2 bases from V and 4 bases from J, with 6 bases between. Here the CDR3 reads CSARQGYEQYF. As DNA, the CDR3 is TGCAGTGCTAGACAGGGTTACGAGCAGTACTTC.

V and J are TRBV9 and TRBJ2-2; TRBD1 matches at 10 bases. The CDR3 is made up of 16 amino acids. The V and J ends lost 0 bases and 8 bases, in that order; junction bases with no gene match: 7. Per germline, CDR1 SGDLS and CDR2 YYNGEE. CDR3 sequence reads: CASSVGGTGVSGELFF. For the CDR3, the DNA is TGTGCCAGCAGCGTAGGGGGGACAGGGGTCTCGGGGGAGCTGTTTTTT.

This sequence joins TRBV2 and TRBJ2-2; the D gene is possibly TRBD1 (5 bases). Deletions cut 6 bases from V and 0 bases from J, with 14 bases between. This CDR3 spans 16 amino acids. Looked up from germline, CDR1 is SNHLY and CDR2 is FYNNEI. The chain's CDR3 is CASRSDRAANTGELFF. In nucleotides, the CDR3 is TGTGCCAGCAGGTCCGACAGAGCCGCGAACACCGGGGAGCTGTTTTTT.

The chain carries TRBV4-1 and TRBJ2-1; 7 bases agree with TRBD1. With 4 bases clipped from V and 2 bases from J, the junction kept 8 bases outside the gene matches. Germline V lookup: CDR1 MGHRA, CDR2 YSYEKL. The CDR3 covers 16 residues. Here the CDR3 DNA reads TGCGCCAGCAGCCGGGACCCGACAGGGACCTACAATGAGCAGTTCTTC. It yields the protein CASSRDPTGTYNEQFF.

The chain combines TRBV7-2 with TRBJ2-5, with 7 nucleotides matching TRBD2. Germline trimming cut 5 bases from V and 5 bases from J; bases unmatched to any gene: 14. Germline loops: CDR1 SGHTA, CDR2 FQGNSA. This CDR3 is built from 16 residues. As DNA, the CDR3 is TGTGCCAGCAGCCCCAGCATGCTCGCGGGGGTTGAGACCCAGTACTTC. Translation: CASSPSMLAGVETQYF.

The chain employs TRBV25-1 and TRBJ1-1; D possibly corresponds to TRBD1 (6 bases). The CDR3 contains 13 residues. Deletions cut 7 bases from V and 4 bases from J, with 13 bases between. Germline values: CDR1 MGHDK, CDR2 SYGVNS. The chain's CDR3 is CASTTGGLTEAFF. CDR3 nucleotide sequence: TGTGCCAGCACAACGGGGGGCCTCACTGAAGCTTTCTTT.

The chain combines TRBV19 with TRBJ1-1, with D uncertain. Germline V gene data show CDR1 as LNHDA and CDR2 as SQIVND (reference sequence). V dropped 3 bases and J dropped 4 bases, with 12 bases sitting between them. This CDR3 region has 14 residues. The CDR3 DNA sequence: TGTGCCAGTAGTATGGTCACCGTCGGCACTGAAGCTTTCTTT. Amino acids: CASSMVTVGTEAFF.

As concerns this clone: At one end, the junction sequence differs from germline, possibly due to a read error. The rearrangement joins TRBV25-1 to TRBJ2-7, with unresolved D. CDR1 MGHDK and CDR2 SYGVNS come from the germline V gene. The CDR3 has 11 amino acids. The CDR3 coding sequence is TGTGCCAGCAGTTTAACCTACGAGCGGTACTTC. Translated: CASSLTYERYF.

The chain combines TRBV6-1 with TRBJ1-1, with 7 bases lining up with TRBD1. After removal of 4 bases from V and 1 base from J, the junction contained 6 bases not matched to a gene. The CDR3 runs to 15 residues. CDR1 MNHNS and CDR2 SASEGT come from the germline V gene. DNA of the CDR3: TGTGCCAGCAGTGGCCTACAGGGGAGGAACACTGAAGCTTTCTTT. Its protein product is CASSGLQGRNTEAFF.

The rearrangement uses TRBV6-1 and TRBJ1-4; D gene ambiguous. Germline assignment: CDR1 MNHNS and CDR2 SASEGT. The CDR3 is 15 residues long. V lost 6 bases to trimming and J lost 0 bases, with 11 bases between them. The CDR3, as DNA: TGTGCCAGCAGCCCCGGGTTTGCAACTAATGAAAAACTGTTTTTT. Protein sequence: CASSPGFATNEKLFF.

The chain is built from TRBV18 and TRBJ2-5, with a tentative D call TRBD1 (5 bases). Germline CDR1 is KGHSH and CDR2 is LQKENI. The CDR3 has 16 residues. The V gene lost 4 bases and the J gene lost 2 bases, with 17 bases spanning the gap. CDR3 DNA sequence: TGTGCCAGCTCACTCCAACAGGCCGTGGGACAAGAGACCCAGTACTTC. Protein: CASSLQQAVGQETQYF.